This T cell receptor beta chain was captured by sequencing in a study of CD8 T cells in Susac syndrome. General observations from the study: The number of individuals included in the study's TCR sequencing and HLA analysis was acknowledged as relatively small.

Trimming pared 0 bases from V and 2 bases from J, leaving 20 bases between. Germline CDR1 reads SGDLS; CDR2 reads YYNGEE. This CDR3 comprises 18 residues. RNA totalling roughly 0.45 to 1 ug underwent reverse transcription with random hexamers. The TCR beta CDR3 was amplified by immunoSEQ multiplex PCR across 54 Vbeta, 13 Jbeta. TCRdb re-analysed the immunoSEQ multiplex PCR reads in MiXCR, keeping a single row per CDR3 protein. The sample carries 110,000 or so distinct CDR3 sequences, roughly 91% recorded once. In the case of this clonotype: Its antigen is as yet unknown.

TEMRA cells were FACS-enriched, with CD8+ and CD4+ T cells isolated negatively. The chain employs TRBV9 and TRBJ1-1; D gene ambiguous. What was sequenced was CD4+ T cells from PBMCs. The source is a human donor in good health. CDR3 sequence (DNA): TGTGCCAGCAGCGTAGGATGGGCCAGGCTGGGAGGTAACACTGAAGCTTTCTTT. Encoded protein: CASSVGWARLGGNTEAFF.